This TCR beta chain was profiled in a study of cytomegalovirus exposure and HLA in healthy donors. Study results and limitations: Later analysis suggested links between common viral pathogens and several top significant clusters. A previous analysis found most TCR beta V segments productive roughly 87% or roughly 30% of the time. In a later analysis, more than 15,000 TCR beta sequences were associated with HLA alleles at 0.05 false discovery rate.

Germline V gives CDR1 SEHNR, CDR2 FQNEAQ (reference sequence). CDR3 length: 14 residues. Trimming took 4 bases from V and 3 from J, leaving 12 bases between them. 13 Jbeta primers and 60 Vbeta primers were used for the PCR. Repertoires were generated with immunoSEQ multiplex PCR, while TCRdb's copy carries only in-frame clones and drops some. The sample holds about 140,000 clones. About this clone itself: Its antigen is not known.

Unrecorded immune exposure was likely among donors, who were nominally healthy when sampled. Sequencing was done on a sample of PBMCs. This sequence joins TRBV7-9 and TRBJ1-2; tentatively, D is TRBD1 (5 bases). The receptor was derived from a woman between 18 and 29 years old in good health and CMV-seronegative. CDR3 residues: CASSYQQEDYGYTF. Written as DNA, the CDR3 is TGTGCCAGCAGCTACCAACAGGAAGACTATGGCTACACCTTC. Variable domain in full (rest from reference TRBV7-9 and TRBJ1-2): DTGVSQNPRHKITKRGQNVTFRCDPISEHNRLYWYRQTLGQGPEFLTYFQNEAQLEKSRLLSDRFSAERPKGSFSTLEIQRTEQGDSAMYLCASSYQQEDYGYTFGSGTRLTVV.